The clone carrying this T cell receptor (beta chain) has a handful of counts. Losses at the gene ends were 6 bases for V and 3 bases for J; bases not matched to a gene: 17. Looked up from germline, CDR1 is MNHGY and CDR2 is SAAAGT. This CDR3 region has 18 residues. Individual cDNA molecules carried attached unique molecular identifiers. One entry per CDR3 protein, called by TCRdb with MiXCR from the 5' RACE reads. The top ten hold around 6% of the sample, which has 60,000 to 75,000 distinct CDR3 sequences, about an eighth seen once. This sample is part of a study of early T cells in non-severe SARS-CoV-2 infection. Across the study: Sequencing of bulk RNA from unsorted whole blood was done, without chain pairing.

This chain uses TRBV6-8 with TRBJ2-1; 7 bases fit TRBD1. This clonotype was obtained from an adult who was a healthcare worker with PCR-confirmed SARS-CoV-2 infection or an uninfected control (not recorded which). Specimen: whole blood, collected at baseline. CDR3 nucleotide sequence: TGTGCCAGCAGAATCACCACCGGACAGGTTGACCACTACAATGAGCAGTTCTTC. Translation gives CASRITTGQVDHYNEQFF.